Given below is one T cell receptor (beta chain) in context. As yet, its antigen is unknown. The CDR3 length is 13 residues. Trimming removed 3 bases from V and 4 bases from J, with 8 bases in between. Germline V gene lookup returns CDR1 MNHNY and CDR2 SVGAGI (reference sequence). The data stem from a study of shared clonotypes between healthy human individuals. Whole-study results and caveats: It was the non-shared clonotypes that had lower generation probabilities than clonotypes shared by all four donors. Naive subsets, compared against memory subsets, generally had larger estimated richness values. Between a few donors, naive CD4 clonotypes were shared at a level of around 5.2%.

Clones were read by immunoSEQ multiplex PCR, and TCRdb kept only the in-frame ones, dropping some. The sample shows around 2,000,000 clones, approximately 95% of them seen only once. In the naive CD8 group, cells lacked CD45RO and were positively selected for CCR7, so terminally differentiated effector memory CD45RA+ cells were left out. J is TRBJ2-3 and V is TRBV6-6; D is uncertain. Material: naive CD8+ T cells sorted from blood. This receptor was taken from a man younger than 35 in good health. CDR3 in amino acids: CASSYTDPDTQYF. CDR3 nucleotide sequence: TGTGCCAGCAGTTATACAGACCCAGATACGCAGTATTTT.